The following is a T cell receptor beta chain sequence with its context. This clone came up a few times. Its antigen remains unidentified. No much larger clonotype is one base removed from it; base qualities were not supplied. This entry belongs to a study of blood T cell repertoires in COVID-19 (dated by TCRdb to about 2020). About the full investigation: Collaborator samples came from the United States, Italy and Spain and covered acute and convalescent phases of COVID-19. The prospective study material was composed of cDNA or gDNA derived from T cells, B-cell-depleted T cells, or PBMCs. The dataset comprised deeply sampled blood TCRbeta repertoires from subjects exposed to, actively infected with, or recovered from COVID-19. The repertoires were made available in a free public database intended to serve as a resource for research on the immune response to SARS-CoV-2. The samples were drawn from two sources: the first 160 participants of the ongoing ImmuneRACE study, and about 1,300 subjects contributed by 6 global collaborators. A de-identified subject ID, COVID-19 status, age in years and sex were almost always included in the sample metadata. Where available, HLA class I and class II types were taken from metadata supplied by the sample provider and were not determined by assay-based typing.

TCRbeta CDR3 regions were amplified from genomic DNA using the immunoSEQ Assay, a bias-controlled multiplex PCR. The original methods were these. The number of nucleated cells in each sample was estimated from the amplification of reference gene primers within the assay. To quantify the absolute abundance of each unique TCRbeta CDR3 rearrangement, sequence reads were collapsed and filtered. For each sample, productive Simpson clonality was calculated by taking the square root of Simpson's diversity index across productive rearrangements. TCRdb took over this immuneACCESS table, retaining in-frame rearrangements with V and J assigned. Such tables are incomplete; in checked studies, under half of the missing clones stem from an unresolved V gene, and the remainder is unexplained. V and J calls and clone size are those listed in that table; D and trimming were worked out from the DNA. In all, the sample holds about 250,000 clones, and over 70% of those were seen once. Together, the top ten hold around 3.2% of the sample.

In the prospective study, participants were roughly 18 to 100 years old, resided in approximately 25 geographic areas of the United States, and were enrolled through a virtual design. In the prospective study, cohorts were assigned on the basis of participant-reported clinical history obtained from a screening survey and a study questionnaire. Exposed participants had been in contact with someone with a PCR-confirmed or clinician-diagnosed COVID-19 case within 2 weeks of study entry. In the prospective study, whole blood, serum and a nasopharyngeal or oropharyngeal swab were collected from each participant by mobile phlebotomists. Prospective study participants could optionally give additional blood draws and questionnaires over an approximately 2-month period. Prospective study blood samples were shipped either frozen or at room temperature before DNA extraction. In the germline V gene, CDR1 corresponds to MDHEN and CDR2 to SYDVKM. The CDR3 goes from the cysteine to the phenylalanine over 15 residues. The DNA shown is the 45-base CDR3, in frame from base 1. Here V drops 5 bases and J drops 0 bases, and the junction holds 6 bases not matched to any gene.

What the authors observed across the whole study: The quantity of clinical and demographic metadata differed by source and by participant and was supplied without curation.

Sequenced input: PBMCs or T cells enriched from blood (not recorded which). The chain links TRBV28 with TRBJ1-2; 7 junctional bases match TRBD1. The source of this sequence is a woman between 35 and 50 years old who had been exposed to COVID-19. The nucleotide sequence reads TGTGCCAGCAGTACGCCGGGACAGCCTAACTATGGCTACACCTTC. The resulting protein is CASSTPGQPNYGYTF.